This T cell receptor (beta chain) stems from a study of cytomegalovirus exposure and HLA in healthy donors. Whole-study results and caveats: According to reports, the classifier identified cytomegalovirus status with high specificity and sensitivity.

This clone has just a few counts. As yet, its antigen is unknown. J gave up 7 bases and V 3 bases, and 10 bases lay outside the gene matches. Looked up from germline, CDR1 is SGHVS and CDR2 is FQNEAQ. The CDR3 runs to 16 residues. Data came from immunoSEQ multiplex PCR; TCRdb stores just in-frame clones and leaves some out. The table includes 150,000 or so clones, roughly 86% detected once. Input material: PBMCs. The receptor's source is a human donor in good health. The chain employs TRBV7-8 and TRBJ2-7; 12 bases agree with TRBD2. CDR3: CASSLIRLAGVGEQYF. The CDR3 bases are TGTGCCAGCAGCTTGATACGACTAGCGGGAGTTGGTGAGCAGTACTTC.